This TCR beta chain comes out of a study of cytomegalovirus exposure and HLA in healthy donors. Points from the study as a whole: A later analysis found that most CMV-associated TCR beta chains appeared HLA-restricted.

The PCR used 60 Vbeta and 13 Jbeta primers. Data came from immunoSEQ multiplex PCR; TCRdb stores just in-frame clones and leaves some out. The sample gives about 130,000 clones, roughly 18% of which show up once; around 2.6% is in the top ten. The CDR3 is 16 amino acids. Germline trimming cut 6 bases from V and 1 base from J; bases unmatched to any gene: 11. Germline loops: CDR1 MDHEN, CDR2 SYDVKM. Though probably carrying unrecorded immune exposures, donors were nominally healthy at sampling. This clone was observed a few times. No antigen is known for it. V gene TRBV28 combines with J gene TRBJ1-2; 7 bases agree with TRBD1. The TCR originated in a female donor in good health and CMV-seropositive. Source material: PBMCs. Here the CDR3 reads CASRSSDRQGNYGYTF. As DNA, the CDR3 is TGTGCCAGCAGATCTTCCGACAGACAGGGTAACTATGGCTACACCTTC.